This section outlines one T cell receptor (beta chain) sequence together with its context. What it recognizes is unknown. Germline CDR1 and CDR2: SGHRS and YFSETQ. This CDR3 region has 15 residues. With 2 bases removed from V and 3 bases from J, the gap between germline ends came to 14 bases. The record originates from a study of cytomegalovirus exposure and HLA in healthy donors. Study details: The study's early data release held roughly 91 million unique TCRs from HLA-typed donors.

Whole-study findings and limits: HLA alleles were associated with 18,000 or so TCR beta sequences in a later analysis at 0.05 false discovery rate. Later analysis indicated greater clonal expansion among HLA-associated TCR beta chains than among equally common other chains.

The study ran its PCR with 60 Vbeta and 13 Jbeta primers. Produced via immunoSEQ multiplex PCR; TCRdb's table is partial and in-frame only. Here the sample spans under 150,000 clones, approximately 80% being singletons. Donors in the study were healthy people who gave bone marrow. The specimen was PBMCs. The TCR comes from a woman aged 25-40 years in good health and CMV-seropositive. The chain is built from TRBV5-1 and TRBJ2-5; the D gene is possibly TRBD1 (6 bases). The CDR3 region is CASSFMTGSEETQYF. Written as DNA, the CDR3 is TGCGCCAGCAGCTTTATGACAGGCTCCGAAGAGACCCAGTACTTC.